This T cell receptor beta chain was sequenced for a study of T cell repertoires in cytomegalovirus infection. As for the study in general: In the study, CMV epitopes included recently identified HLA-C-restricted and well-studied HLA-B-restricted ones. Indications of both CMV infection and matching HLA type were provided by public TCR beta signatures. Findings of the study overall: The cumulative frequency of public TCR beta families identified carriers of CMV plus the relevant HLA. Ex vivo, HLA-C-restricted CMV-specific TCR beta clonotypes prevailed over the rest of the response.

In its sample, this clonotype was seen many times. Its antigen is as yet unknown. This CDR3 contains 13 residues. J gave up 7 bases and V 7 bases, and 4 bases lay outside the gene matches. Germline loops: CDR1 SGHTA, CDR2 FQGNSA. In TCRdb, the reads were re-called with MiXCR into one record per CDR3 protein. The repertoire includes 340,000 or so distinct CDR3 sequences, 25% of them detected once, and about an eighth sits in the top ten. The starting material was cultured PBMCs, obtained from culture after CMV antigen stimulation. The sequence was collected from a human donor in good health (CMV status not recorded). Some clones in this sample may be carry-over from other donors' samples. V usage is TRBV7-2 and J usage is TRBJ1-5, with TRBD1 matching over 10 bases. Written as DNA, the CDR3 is TGTGCCAGCACCTGGACAGGGGGACAGCCCCAGCATTTT. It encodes CASTWTGGQPQHF.